Listed below are T cell receptor beta chains from one sample, sequenced in a study of blood T cell repertoires in COVID-19. The protocol was immunoSEQ multiplex PCR, while the TCRdb copy is restricted to in-frame clones and leaves out a portion. The sample holds some 220,000 clones, about 84% seen once. The sample was peripheral blood. The receptors originated from a human donor in a cohort sampled during active COVID-19. Both conserved end residues are part of each CDR3. Each record gives: V gene, D gene, J gene, clone size, CDR3 protein, CDR3 DNA. A D gene is named only where the DNA matches it firmly. Only part of the rows carry a size: once, few, many, or a class if the clone is expanded.

TRBV5-1,TRBD2,TRBJ2-2,few,CASSPRGVSSGSHFWNTGELFF,TGCGCCAGCAGCCCAAGGGGGGTCTCCAGCGGGAGCCATTTCTGGAACACCGGGGAGCTGTTTTTT
TRBV11-2,TRBD1,TRBJ1-1,NA,CASSLVTGTDAFF,TGTGCCAGCAGCTTAGTCACCGGGACAGACGCTTTCTTT
TRBV25-1,NA,TRBJ1-2,NA,CASSESGRGYGYTF,TGTGCCAGCAGTGAGTCGGGCAGGGGTTACGGCTACACCTTC
TRBV19,NA,TRBJ2-1,NA,CASSKPPLNEQFF,TGTGCCAGTAGTAAGCCCCCCCTCAATGAGCAGTTCTTC
TRBV6-5,TRBD1,TRBJ1-6,NA,CASSRDRGRSPLHF,TGTGCCAGTAGCCGGGACAGGGGGCGATCACCCCTCCACTTT
TRBV28,TRBD2,TRBJ2-3,NA,CASSSLAGADTQYF,TGTGCCAGCAGTTCCCTAGCGGGAGCAGATACGCAGTATTTT
TRBV29-1,NA,TRBJ1-4,NA,CSAAVGPTNEKLFF,TGCAGCGCCGCGGTGGGTCCAACTAATGAAAAACTGTTTTTT
TRBV11-2,TRBD2,TRBJ2-2,few,CASSYLAGGSYTGELFF,TGTGCCAGCAGCTACCTAGCGGGAGGGTCGTACACCGGGGAGCTGTTTTTT
TRBV21-1,NA,TRBJ2-5,NA,CASPRLHGTQYF,TGTGCCAGCCCGAGGCTACACGGGACCCAGTACTTC
TRBV20-1,NA,TRBJ1-6,once,CSASPGEGLLNSPLHF,TGCAGTGCTAGTCCCGGGGAGGGCCTACTTAATTCACCCCTCCACTTT
TRBV2,TRBD1,TRBJ1-2,NA,CASSYDRADGYTF,TGTGCCAGCAGTTACGACAGGGCTGATGGCTACACCTTC
TRBV6-1,TRBD2,TRBJ2-7,NA,CASSETSGNRYEQYF,TGTGCCAGCAGTGAAACTAGCGGAAATCGTTACGAGCAGTACTTC
TRBV3-1/TRBV3-2,TRBD1,TRBJ1-5,NA,CASSRGQGGQPQHF,TGTGCCAGCAGCCGGGGACAGGGTGGACAGCCCCAGCATTTT
TRBV7-2,TRBD1,TRBJ2-5,few,CASSLTGGAGQETQYF,TGTGCCAGCAGCTTAACAGGGGGCGCGGGGCAAGAGACCCAGTACTTC
TRBV6-5,NA,TRBJ1-4,NA,CASRAGTTNEKLFF,TGTGCCAGCAGGGCCGGGACAACTAATGAAAAACTGTTTTTT
TRBV14,TRBD2,TRBJ2-3,few,CASSHLAGGGTDTQYF,TGTGCCAGCAGCCACCTAGCGGGTGGGGGCACAGATACGCAGTATTTT
TRBV27,TRBD1,TRBJ2-7,NA,CASSSNRGTGEQYF,TGTGCCAGCAGTTCTAACAGGGGGACCGGCGAGCAGTACTTC
TRBV6-4,NA,TRBJ2-7,once,CASSLSEAYYEQYF,TGTGCCAGCTCCCTGTCAGAGGCCTATTACGAGCAGTACTTC
TRBV10-1,TRBD1,TRBJ1-5,NA,CASSGARTGSSNQPQHF,TGCGCCAGCAGTGGGGCACGGACAGGGAGTAGCAATCAGCCCCAGCATTTT
TRBV18,TRBD1,TRBJ1-5,NA,CASSPRGQGGGPQHF,TGTGCCAGCTCACCTCGCGGACAGGGTGGAGGGCCCCAGCATTTT
TRBV6-6,NA,TRBJ1-2,NA,CASTPDIANYGYTF,TGTGCCAGCACCCCCGATATAGCTAACTATGGCTACACCTTC
TRBV27,NA,TRBJ2-5,NA,CASSLSWTAQETQYF,TGTGCCAGCAGTTTATCGTGGACAGCCCAAGAGACCCAGTACTTC